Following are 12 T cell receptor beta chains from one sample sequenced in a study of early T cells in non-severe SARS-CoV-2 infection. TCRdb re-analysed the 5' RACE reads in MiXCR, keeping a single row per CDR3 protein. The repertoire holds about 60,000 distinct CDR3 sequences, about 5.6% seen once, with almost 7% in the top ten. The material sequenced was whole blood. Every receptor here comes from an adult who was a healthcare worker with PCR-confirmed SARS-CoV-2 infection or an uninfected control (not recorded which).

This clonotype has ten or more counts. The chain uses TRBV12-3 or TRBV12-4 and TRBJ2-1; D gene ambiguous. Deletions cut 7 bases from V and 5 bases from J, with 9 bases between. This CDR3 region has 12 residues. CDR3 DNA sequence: TGTGCCAGCACCCGTGGGAACAATGAGCAGTTCTTC. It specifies CASTRGNNEQFF.

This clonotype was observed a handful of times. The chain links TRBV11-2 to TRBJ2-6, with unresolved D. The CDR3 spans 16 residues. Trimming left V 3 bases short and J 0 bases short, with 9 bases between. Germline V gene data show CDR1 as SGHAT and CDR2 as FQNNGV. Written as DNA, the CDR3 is TGTGCCAGCAGCTTCGGCCTCAACTCTGGGGCCAACGTCCTGACTTTC. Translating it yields CASSFGLNSGANVLTF. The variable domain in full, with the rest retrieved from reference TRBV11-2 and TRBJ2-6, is EAGVAQSPRYKIIEKRQSVAFWCNPISGHATLYWYQQILGQGPKLLIQFQNNGVVDDSQLPKDRFSAERLKGVDSTLKIQPAKLEDSAVYLCASSFGLNSGANVLTFGAGSRLTVL.

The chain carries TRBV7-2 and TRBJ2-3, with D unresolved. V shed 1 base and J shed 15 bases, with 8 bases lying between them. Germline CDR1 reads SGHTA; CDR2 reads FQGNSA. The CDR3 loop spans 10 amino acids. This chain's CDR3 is CASSLGGPYF. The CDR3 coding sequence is TGTGCCAGCAGCTTAGGTGGGCCATATTTT.

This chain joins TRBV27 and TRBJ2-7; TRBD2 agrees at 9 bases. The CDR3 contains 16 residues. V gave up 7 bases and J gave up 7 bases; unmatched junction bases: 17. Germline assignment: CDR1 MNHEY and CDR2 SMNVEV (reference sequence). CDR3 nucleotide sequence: TGTGCCAGCACCCTACCGGCCCCAGCGGGAGGTAAAGAGCAGTACTTC. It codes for CASTLPAPAGGKEQYF.

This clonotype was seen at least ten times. The CDR3 loop reads CASSVLSGETEQFF. DNA of the CDR3: TGTGCCAGCAGCGTACTGAGCGGGGAGACGGAGCAGTTCTTC. This sequence joins TRBV9 and TRBJ2-1, with TRBD2 matching over 7 bases. V was clipped by 1 base and J by 10 bases; unmatched bases: 8. The CDR3 covers 14 residues. Germline CDR1 and CDR2: SGDLS and YYNGEE.

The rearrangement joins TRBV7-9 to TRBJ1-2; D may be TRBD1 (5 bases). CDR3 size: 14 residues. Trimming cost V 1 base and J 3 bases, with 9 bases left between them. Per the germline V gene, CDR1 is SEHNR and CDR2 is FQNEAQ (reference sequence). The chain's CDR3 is CASSLGEGYYGYTF. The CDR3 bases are TGTGCCAGCAGCTTAGGGGAGGGGTACTATGGCTACACCTTC.

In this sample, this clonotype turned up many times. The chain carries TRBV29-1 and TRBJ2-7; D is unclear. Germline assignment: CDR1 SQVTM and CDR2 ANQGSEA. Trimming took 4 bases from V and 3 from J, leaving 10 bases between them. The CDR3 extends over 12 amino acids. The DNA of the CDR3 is TGCAGCGTTGCAAGGGCGCGCTACGAGCAGTACTTC. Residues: CSVARARYEQYF.

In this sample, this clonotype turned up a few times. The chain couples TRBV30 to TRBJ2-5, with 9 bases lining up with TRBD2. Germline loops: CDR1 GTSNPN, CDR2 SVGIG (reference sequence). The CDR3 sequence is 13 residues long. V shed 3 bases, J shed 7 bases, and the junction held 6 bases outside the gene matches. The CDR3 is CAWSRGLARTQYF. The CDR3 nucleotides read TGTGCCTGGAGCCGCGGACTAGCGCGGACCCAGTACTTC.

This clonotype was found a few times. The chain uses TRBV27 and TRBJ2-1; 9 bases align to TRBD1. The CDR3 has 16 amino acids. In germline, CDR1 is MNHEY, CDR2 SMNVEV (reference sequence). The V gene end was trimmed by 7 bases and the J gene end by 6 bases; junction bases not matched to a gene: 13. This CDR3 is CASNGPGTGRVNEQFF. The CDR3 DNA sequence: TGTGCCAGCAACGGCCCAGGGACAGGGAGGGTCAATGAGCAGTTCTTC.

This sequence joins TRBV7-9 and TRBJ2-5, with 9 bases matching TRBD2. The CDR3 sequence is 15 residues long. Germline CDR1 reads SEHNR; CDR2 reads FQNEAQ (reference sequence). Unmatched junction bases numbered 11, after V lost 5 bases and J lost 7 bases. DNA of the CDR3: TGTGCCAGCAGCCCCGCGAGGCTAGCGGGACTGACCCAGTACTTC. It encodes CASSPARLAGLTQYF.

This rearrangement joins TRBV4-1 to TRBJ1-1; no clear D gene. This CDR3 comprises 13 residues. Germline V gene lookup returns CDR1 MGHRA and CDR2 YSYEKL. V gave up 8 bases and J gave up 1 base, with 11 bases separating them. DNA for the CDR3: TGCGCCAGCGCCATTTCGGCGAACACTGAAGCTTTCTTT. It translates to CASAISANTEAFF.

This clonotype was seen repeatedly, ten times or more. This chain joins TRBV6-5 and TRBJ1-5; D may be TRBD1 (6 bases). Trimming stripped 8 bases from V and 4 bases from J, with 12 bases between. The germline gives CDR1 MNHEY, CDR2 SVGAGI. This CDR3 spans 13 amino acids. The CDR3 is CASRLGANQPQHF. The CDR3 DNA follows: TGTGCCAGCCGACTGGGGGCTAATCAGCCCCAGCATTTT.